The 14 T cell receptor beta chains below were found in one sample sequenced in a study of blood T cells in healthy people across ages. A second PCR, run for roughly 7 to 12 cycles, used a sample-barcoded 5' primer plus a J-beta primer mix. TCRdb redid the calling of the 5' RACE reads with MiXCR, one entry per CDR3 protein. This sample has 1.5 million or so distinct CDR3 sequences, with roughly 40% found just once. Material: blood. These receptor sequences come from a woman aged 18-35 years in good health.

This chain connects TRBV20-1 to TRBJ2-1; 7 bases align to TRBD1. This CDR3 comprises 14 residues. CDR1 is DFQATT and CDR2 is SNEGSKA in the germline V gene (reference sequence). Losses at the gene ends were 5 bases for V and 0 bases for J; bases not matched to a gene: 4. CDR3 sequence (DNA): TGCAGTGCTCAGGGGGACACCTCCTACAATGAGCAGTTCTTC. Translated: CSAQGDTSYNEQFF.

The chain carries TRBV6-6 and TRBJ2-3; 11 bases fit TRBD2. Germline loops: CDR1 MNHNY, CDR2 SVGAGI (reference sequence). J lost 0 bases, V lost 6 bases, and 8 bases had no gene match. This CDR3 spans 17 amino acids. In nucleotides, the CDR3 is TGTGCCAGCAGGCCGGGGTTAGCGGGGGGGAGCACAGATACGCAGTATTTT. It translates to CASRPGLAGGSTDTQYF.

The CDR3 bases are TGTGCCAGCAGTTACGGGGATCGGAATGAGCAGTTCTTC. Protein: CASSYGDRNEQFF. The V call is TRBV6-5, the J call TRBJ2-1; D gene uncertain. The CDR3 consists of 13 residues. The germline V gene encodes CDR1 MNHEY and CDR2 SVGAGI. V shed 2 bases and J shed 7 bases, with 9 bases lying between them.

This clonotype was detected a few times. The chain carries TRBV20-1 and TRBJ2-3; D remains ambiguous. The CDR3 sequence is 14 residues long. CDR1 is DFQATT, CDR2 SNEGSKA, per germline (reference sequence). Trimming cost V 6 bases and J 2 bases, with 15 bases left between them. This CDR3 is CSAPWEVPTDTQYF. In DNA, the CDR3 is TGCAGTGCCCCCTGGGAAGTTCCCACAGATACGCAGTATTTT.

This clonotype was picked up a small number of times. The gene calls are TRBV14 and TRBJ2-3, with 8 nucleotides matching TRBD2. The CDR3 loop spans 14 amino acids. Unmatched junction bases numbered 3, after V lost 5 bases and J lost 2 bases. Germline V gene sequence: CDR1 SGHDN, CDR2 FVKESK. The CDR3 spells CASSKLAVTDTQYF. The CDR3 coding sequence is TGTGCCAGCAGCAAACTAGCGGTCACAGATACGCAGTATTTT.

The chain is built from TRBV6-7 and TRBJ2-5; D is tentatively TRBD1 or TRBD2 (5 bases each). TRBV6-7 is placed among ORFs of uncertain function. The CDR3 totals 14 residues. V was clipped by 4 bases and J by 5 bases, with 14 bases between them. CDR3: CASSFPPGRETQYF. The DNA for the CDR3 is TGTGCCAGCAGTTTCCCTCCGGGGCGGGAGACCCAGTACTTC.

The chain uses TRBV18 and TRBJ2-2; 10 positions agree with TRBD2. The germline V gene has CDR1 KGHSH and CDR2 LQKENI. The length of the CDR3 is 16 residues. Trimming removed 1 base from V and 4 bases from J; junction bases left unmatched: 3. The CDR3 bases are TGTGCCAGCTCACCACGGAGACTAGCGGGCACCGGGGAGCTGTTTTTT. This gives the protein CASSPRRLAGTGELFF.

This clonotype came up a few times. The chain couples TRBV4-2 to TRBJ2-3; TRBD2 matches 15 bases. Trimming cost V 1 base and J 2 bases; bases outside gene matches: 7. CDR3 size: 19 residues. The germline V gene encodes CDR1 LGHNA and CDR2 YNFKEQ. The CDR3, as DNA: TGTGCCAGCAGCCAAGGACGGACTAGCGGGGGGGGAGCCACAGATACGCAGTATTTT. Protein sequence: CASSQGRTSGGGATDTQYF.

The chain employs TRBV4-1 and TRBJ2-7, with 12 bases aligning to TRBD2. Germline lookup yields CDR1 MGHRA and CDR2 YSYEKL. V lost 5 bases to trimming and J lost 7 bases; unmatched junction nucleotides: 9. The CDR3 covers 15 residues. Here the CDR3 reads CASSETSGGHREQYF. DNA for the CDR3: TGCGCCAGCAGCGAGACTAGCGGGGGTCACAGGGAGCAGTACTTC.

The CDR3 reads CSVRATEAFF. Written as DNA, the CDR3 is TGCAGCGTTCGGGCTACTGAAGCTTTCTTT. This sequence joins TRBV29-1 and TRBJ1-1; no clear D gene. Germline V gene lookup returns CDR1 SQVTM and CDR2 ANQGSEA. The CDR3 consists of 10 residues. Trimming took off 5 bases at V and 5 bases at J, with 6 bases between the two ends.

This clonotype was detected only a few times. The genes are TRBV20-1 and TRBJ2-3; D could derive from TRBD1 or TRBD2 (5 bases each). Looked up from germline, CDR1 is DFQATT and CDR2 is SNEGSKA (reference sequence). The CDR3 contains 15 residues. Trimming took 5 bases from V and 6 from J, leaving 21 bases between them. The CDR3, as DNA: TGCAGTGCTCCCCGAGGGGCAGTCCCGGGGGATACGCAGTATTTT. Translation gives CSAPRGAVPGDTQYF.

The chain carries TRBV6-6 and TRBJ1-1, with a tentative D call TRBD1 (6 bases). Trimming took 5 bases from V and 0 from J, leaving 19 bases between them. CDR1 MNHNY and CDR2 SVGAGI come from the germline V gene (reference sequence). The CDR3 extends over 17 amino acids. The CDR3 here is CASSRGGSDGLNTEAFF. Written as DNA, the CDR3 is TGTGCCAGCAGTCGGGGGGGCTCGGACGGACTGAACACTGAAGCTTTCTTT.

This sequence joins TRBV3-1 and TRBJ2-7; D ambiguous. The J call is in doubt because the DNA end fits TRBJ2-5 better. The CDR3 contains 15 residues. Germline loops: CDR1 LGHDT, CDR2 YNNKEL (reference sequence). This CDR3 is CASSQEVADKETQYF. The CDR3 DNA reads TGTGCCAGCAGCCAAGAGGTAGCAGATAAGGAGACCCAGTACTTC.

About this clonotype: The conserved final phenylalanine or tryptophan is absent from the CDR3, which likely points to a read error. This rearrangement joins TRBV2 to TRBJ2-5; D gene ambiguous. The assigned J gene may be wrong: the sequence end matches TRBJ2-7 better. Germline lookup yields CDR1 SNHLY and CDR2 FYNNEI. The CDR3 extends over 12 amino acids. CDR3 in DNA: TGTGCCAGCAGTGTGGGGACCTACGAGCAGTACTTA. Its protein is CASSVGTYEQYL.